The sequence of this TCR beta chain was determined in a study of blood T cell repertoires in COVID-19. Participants were aged about 18 to 89 years from more than 20 US areas. Assignment of participants to cohorts was predicated upon participant-reported clinical history. What the recovered Cohort 3 donors had was two negative PCRs, clearance, or symptom resolution. CDR1 is SGDLS, CDR2 YYNGEE, per germline. The CDR3 is made up of 14 amino acids. V shed 4 bases, J shed 7 bases, and the junction held 8 bases outside the gene matches. Data came from immunoSEQ multiplex PCR; TCRdb stores just in-frame clones and leaves some out. The sample consists of a few hundred thousand clones, around 91% of them appearing once.

The chain is built from TRBV9 and TRBJ1-2; 9 bases are shared with TRBD1. The source is a middle-aged woman who had recovered from COVID-19. Sequenced material: PBMCs or T cells enriched from blood (not recorded which). CDR3 DNA sequence: TGTGCCAGCAGCTTCCGGGACAGGGAACGTGGCTACACCTTC. Encoded protein: CASSFRDRERGYTF.